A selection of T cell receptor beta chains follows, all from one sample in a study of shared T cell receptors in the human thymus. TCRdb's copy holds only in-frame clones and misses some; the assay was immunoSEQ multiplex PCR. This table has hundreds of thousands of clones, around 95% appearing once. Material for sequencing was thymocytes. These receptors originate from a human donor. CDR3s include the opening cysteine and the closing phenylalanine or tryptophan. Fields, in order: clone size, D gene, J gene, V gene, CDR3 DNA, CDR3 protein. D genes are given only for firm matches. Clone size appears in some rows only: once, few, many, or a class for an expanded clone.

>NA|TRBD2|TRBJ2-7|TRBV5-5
TGTGCCAGCAGCGGGACTAGCGGGAGGGCCGACGAGCAGTACTTC
CASSGTSGRADEQYF
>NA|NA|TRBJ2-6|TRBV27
TGTGCCAGCAGTTTTAGGGGATCTGGGGCCAACGTCCTGACTTTC
CASSFRGSGANVLTF
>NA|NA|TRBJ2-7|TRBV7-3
TGTGCCAGCAGCCCCACTAGTTCGGAACACTACGAGCAGTACTTC
CASSPTSSEHYEQYF
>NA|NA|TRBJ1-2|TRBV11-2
TGTGCCAGCAGCTTGGGAGTGGGGGATGGCTACACCTTC
CASSLGVGDGYTF
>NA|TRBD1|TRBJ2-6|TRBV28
TGTGCCAGCAAGGTTACAGGGGTTGGGGCCAACGTCCTGACTTTC
CASKVTGVGANVLTF
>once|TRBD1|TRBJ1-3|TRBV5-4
TGTGCCAGCAGCTTGAGACAGGGGGCTCTTTCTGGAAACACCATATATTTT
CASSLRQGALSGNTIYF
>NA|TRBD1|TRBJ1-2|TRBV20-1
TGCAGTGCTAGAGTACGGGACAGGGGCTTCTTC
CSARVRDRGFF
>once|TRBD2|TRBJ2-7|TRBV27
TGTGCCAGCAGGGGAAGGGTAGGCGGGAGCTCCTACGAGCAGTACTTC
CASRGRVGGSSYEQYF
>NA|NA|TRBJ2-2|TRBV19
TGTGCCAGTAGTATAGGGTACACCGGGGAGCTGTTTTTT
CASSIGYTGELFF
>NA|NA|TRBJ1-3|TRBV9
TGTGCCAGCAGCGTCGAGGGGTCCTCTGGAAACACCATATATTTT
CASSVEGSSGNTIYF
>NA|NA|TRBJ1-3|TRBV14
TGTGCCAGCAGCCGCCGATTTATTCATCCCCAGGGGAATGGGACCATATATTTT
CASSRRFIHPQGNGTIYF
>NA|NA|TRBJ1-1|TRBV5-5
TGTGCCAGCAGCTTGGTGACCGAAAGAAGGAACACTGAAGCTTTCTTT
CASSLVTERRNTEAFF
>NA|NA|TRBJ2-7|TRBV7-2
TGTGCCAGCAGCTTACGTCTCACCGCCGACGAGCAGTACTTC
CASSLRLTADEQYF
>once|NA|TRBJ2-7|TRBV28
TGTGCCAGCACCACAGATTACGAGCAGTACTTC
CASTTDYEQYF
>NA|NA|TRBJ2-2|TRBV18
TGTGCCAGCTCGCTACTCGTGGACCGTCCCGGGGAGCTGTTTTTT
CASSLLVDRPGELFF
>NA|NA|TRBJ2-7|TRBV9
TGTGCCAGCAGCGTAGCTACAGGGCAACTCACCTCCTTCTACGAGCAGTACTTC
CASSVATGQLTSFYEQYF
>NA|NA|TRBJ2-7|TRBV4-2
TGTGCCAGCAGCCCTATAGCACCAGCCCCCTACGAGCAGTACTTC
CASSPIAPAPYEQYF
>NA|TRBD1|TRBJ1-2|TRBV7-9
TGTGCCAGCAGCTTACCCCCAGGGGGCGCGGGCTTGGATGGCTACACCTTC
CASSLPPGGAGLDGYTF
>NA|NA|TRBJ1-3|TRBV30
TGTGGGGCAGCCGGAAACACCATATATTTT
CGAAGNTIYF
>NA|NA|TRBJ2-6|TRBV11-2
TGTGCCAGCAGCTTCTACAGGAGTGGGGCCAACGTCCTGACTTTC
CASSFYRSGANVLTF
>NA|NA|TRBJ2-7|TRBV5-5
TGTGCCAGCAGCTTGTTGAAACGGGCAAGCTCCTACGAGCAGTACTTC
CASSLLKRASSYEQYF
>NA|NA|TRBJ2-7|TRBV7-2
TGTGCCAGCAGCTTAGCGGGGTTTGGGACCTACGAGCAGTACTTC
CASSLAGFGTYEQYF
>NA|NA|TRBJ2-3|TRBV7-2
TGTGCCAGCAGCTTAGCGGGGGGCCCCCGCACAGATACGCAGTATTTT
CASSLAGGPRTDTQYF